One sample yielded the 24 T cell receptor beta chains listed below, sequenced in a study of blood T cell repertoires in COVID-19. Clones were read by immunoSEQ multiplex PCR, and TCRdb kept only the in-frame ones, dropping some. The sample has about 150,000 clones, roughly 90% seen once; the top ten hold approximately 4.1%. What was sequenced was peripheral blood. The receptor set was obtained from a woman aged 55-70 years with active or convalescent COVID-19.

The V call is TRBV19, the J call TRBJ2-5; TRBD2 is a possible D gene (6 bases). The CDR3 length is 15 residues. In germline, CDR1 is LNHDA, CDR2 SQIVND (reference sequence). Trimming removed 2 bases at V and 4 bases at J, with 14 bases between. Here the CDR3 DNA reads TGTGCCAGTAGTATAAGAAGGACTACGGGAGAGACCCAGTACTTC. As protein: CASSIRRTTGETQYF.

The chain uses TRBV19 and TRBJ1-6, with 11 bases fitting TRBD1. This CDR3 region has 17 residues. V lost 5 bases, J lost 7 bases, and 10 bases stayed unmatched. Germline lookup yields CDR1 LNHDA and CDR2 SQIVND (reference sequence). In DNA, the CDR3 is TGTGCCAGTAGTCCGACCTCGGGGACAGGGGGAAATTCACCCCTCCACTTT. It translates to CASSPTSGTGGNSPLHF.

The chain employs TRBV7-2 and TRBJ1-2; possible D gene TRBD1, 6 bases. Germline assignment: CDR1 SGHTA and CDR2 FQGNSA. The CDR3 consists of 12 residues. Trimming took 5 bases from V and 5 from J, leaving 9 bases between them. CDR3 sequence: CASSVRGYGYTF. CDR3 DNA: TGTGCCAGCAGCGTCAGGGGTTATGGCTACACCTTC.

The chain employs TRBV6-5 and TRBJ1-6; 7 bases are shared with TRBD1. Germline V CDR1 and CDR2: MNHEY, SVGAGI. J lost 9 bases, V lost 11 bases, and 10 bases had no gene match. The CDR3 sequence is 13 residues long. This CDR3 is CAANDRVGSPLHF. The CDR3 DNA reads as TGTGCCGCAAACGACAGGGTTGGTTCACCCCTCCACTTT.

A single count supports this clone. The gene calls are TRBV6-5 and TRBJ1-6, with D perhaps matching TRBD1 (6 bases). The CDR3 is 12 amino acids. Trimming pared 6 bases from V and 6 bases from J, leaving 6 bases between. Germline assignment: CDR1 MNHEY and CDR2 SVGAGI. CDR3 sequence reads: CASRDSNSPLHF. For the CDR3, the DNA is TGTGCCAGCAGGGACAGTAATTCACCCCTCCACTTT.

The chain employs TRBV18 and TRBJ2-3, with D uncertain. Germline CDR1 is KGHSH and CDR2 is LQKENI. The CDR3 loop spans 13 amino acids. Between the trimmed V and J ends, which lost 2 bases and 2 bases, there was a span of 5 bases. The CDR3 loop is CASSPIITDTQYF. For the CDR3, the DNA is TGTGCCAGCTCACCAATCATCACAGATACGCAGTATTTT.

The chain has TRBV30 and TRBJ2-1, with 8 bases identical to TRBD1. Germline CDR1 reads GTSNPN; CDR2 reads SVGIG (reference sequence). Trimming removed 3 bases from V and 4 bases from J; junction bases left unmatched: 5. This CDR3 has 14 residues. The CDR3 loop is CAWSQGARYNEQFF. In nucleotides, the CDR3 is TGTGCCTGGAGCCAGGGGGCAAGGTACAATGAGCAGTTCTTC.

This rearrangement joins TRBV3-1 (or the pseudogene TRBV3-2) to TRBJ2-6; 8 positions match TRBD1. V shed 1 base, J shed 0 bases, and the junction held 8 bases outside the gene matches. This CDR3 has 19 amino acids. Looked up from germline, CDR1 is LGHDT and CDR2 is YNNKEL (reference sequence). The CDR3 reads CASSQGQGMMGSGANVLTF. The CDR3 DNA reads TGTGCCAGCAGCCAAGGACAGGGGATGATGGGCTCTGGGGCCAACGTCCTGACTTTC.

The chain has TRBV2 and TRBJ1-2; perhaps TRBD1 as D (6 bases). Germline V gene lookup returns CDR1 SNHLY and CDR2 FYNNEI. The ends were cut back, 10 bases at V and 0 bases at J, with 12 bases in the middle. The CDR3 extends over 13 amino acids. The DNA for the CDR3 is TGTGCCACCTCCGGGACAACTAACTATGGCTACACCTTC. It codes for CATSGTTNYGYTF.

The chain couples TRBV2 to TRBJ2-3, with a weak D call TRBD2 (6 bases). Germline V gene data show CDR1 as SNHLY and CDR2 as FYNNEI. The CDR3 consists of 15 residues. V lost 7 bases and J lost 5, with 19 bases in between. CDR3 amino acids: CASKVEGLLKDTQYF. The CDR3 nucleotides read TGTGCCAGCAAGGTGGAGGGCCTTCTAAAAGATACGCAGTATTTT.

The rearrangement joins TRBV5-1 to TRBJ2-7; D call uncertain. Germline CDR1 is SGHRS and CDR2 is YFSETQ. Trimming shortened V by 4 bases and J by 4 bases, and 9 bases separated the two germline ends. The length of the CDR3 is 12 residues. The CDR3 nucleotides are TGCGCCAGCAGCCCCCTAGGATACGAGCAGTACTTC. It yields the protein CASSPLGYEQYF.

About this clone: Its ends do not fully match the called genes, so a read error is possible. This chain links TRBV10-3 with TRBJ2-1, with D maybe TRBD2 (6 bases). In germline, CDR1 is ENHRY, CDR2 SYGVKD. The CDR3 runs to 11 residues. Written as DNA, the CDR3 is TGTGCCATCAGATTGGGCGGGGCTTATGTCTTC. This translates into CAIRLGGAYVF.

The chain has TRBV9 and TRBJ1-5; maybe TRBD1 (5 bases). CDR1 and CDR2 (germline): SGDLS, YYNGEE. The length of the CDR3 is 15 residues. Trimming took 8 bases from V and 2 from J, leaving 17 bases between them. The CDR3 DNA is TGTGCCAGTAATCGGGGGGACGGAGGCAATCAGCCCCAGCATTTT. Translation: CASNRGDGGNQPQHF.

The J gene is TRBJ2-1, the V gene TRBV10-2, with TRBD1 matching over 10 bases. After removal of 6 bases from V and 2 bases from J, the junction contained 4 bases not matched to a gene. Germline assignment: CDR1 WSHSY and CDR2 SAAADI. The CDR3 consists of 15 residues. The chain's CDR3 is CASSVGQGPYNEQFF. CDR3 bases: TGCGCCAGCAGCGTGGGACAGGGGCCCTACAATGAGCAGTTCTTC.

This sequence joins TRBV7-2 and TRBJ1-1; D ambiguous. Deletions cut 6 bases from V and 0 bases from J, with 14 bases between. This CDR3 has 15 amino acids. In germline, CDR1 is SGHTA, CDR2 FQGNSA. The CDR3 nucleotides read TGTGCCAGCAGGAGGGTAGGGATGGTGAACACTGAAGCTTTCTTT. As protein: CASRRVGMVNTEAFF.

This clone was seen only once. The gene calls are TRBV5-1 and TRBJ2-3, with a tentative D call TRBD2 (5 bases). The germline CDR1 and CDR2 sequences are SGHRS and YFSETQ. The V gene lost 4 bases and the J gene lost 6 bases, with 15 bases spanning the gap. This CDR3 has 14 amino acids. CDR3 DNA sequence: TGCGCCAGCAGCCCGGAGGTACCCGGGGATACGCAGTATTTT. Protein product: CASSPEVPGDTQYF.

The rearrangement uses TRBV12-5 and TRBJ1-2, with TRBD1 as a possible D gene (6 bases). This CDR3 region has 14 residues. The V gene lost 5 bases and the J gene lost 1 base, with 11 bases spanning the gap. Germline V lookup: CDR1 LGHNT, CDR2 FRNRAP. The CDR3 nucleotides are TGTGCTAGTGGTCACAGGGATCTTAACTATGGCTACACCTTC. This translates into CASGHRDLNYGYTF.

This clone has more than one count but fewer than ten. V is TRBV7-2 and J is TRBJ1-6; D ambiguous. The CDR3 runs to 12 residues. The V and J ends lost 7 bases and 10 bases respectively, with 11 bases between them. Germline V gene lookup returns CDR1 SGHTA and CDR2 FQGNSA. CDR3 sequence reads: CASTVSGSPLHF. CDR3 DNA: TGTGCCAGCACGGTCAGCGGCTCACCCCTCCACTTT.

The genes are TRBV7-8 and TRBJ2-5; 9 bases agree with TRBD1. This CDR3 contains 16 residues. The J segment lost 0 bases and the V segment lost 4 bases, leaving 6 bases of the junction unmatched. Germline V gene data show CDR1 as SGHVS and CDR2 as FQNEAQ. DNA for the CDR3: TGTGCCAGCAGCTCCCAGGGACAGGGCAACCAAGAGACCCAGTACTTC. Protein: CASSSQGQGNQETQYF.

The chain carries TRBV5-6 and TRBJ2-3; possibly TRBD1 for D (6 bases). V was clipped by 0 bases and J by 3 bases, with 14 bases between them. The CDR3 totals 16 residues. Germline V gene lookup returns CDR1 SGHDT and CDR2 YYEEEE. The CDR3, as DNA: TGTGCCAGCAGCTTGGGGTCAGGGGTTGGGACAGATACGCAGTATTTT. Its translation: CASSLGSGVGTDTQYF.

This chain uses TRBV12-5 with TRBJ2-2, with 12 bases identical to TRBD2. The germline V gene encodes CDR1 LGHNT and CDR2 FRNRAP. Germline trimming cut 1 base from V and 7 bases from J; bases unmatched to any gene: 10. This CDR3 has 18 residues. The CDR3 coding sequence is TGTGCTAGTGGTTTGGAAAAGTCTAGCGGGGGGGCTGGCGGGGAGCTGTTTTTT. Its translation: CASGLEKSSGGAGGELFF.

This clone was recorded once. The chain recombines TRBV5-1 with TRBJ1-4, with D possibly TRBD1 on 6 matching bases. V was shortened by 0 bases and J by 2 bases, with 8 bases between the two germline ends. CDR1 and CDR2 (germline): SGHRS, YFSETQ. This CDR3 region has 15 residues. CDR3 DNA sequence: TGCGCCAGCAGCTTGGGACAGGTGACTAATGAAAAACTGTTTTTT. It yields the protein CASSLGQVTNEKLFF.

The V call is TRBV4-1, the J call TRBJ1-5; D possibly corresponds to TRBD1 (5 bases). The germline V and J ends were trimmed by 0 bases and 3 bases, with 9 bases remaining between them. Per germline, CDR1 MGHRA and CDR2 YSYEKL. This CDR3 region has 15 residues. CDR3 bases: TGCGCCAGCAGCCAAGATTCAGGGAACAATCAGCCCCAGCATTTT. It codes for CASSQDSGNNQPQHF.

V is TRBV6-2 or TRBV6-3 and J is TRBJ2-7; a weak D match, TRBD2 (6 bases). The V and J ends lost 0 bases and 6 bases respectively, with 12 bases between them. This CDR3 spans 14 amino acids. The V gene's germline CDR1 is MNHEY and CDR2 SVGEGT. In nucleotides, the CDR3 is TGTGCCAGCAGTTACTCGGAGGGTATCTCCGAGCAGTACTTC. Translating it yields CASSYSEGISEQYF.